The present entry profiles one T cell receptor (beta chain) with its context. This sample was taken from a study of blood T cell repertoires in COVID-19. For the study at large: Specimens from acute and convalescent COVID-19 originated in the United States, Italy and Spain.

The V segment lost 3 bases and the J segment 4 bases; nucleotides outside the gene matches: 5. The CDR3 loop spans 15 amino acids. CDR1 and CDR2 from the germline V gene are MNHNS and SASEGT. Source study methods: Reference gene primers were amplified, and this amplification served to estimate nucleated cell counts. TCRdb's copy holds only in-frame clones and misses some; the assay was immunoSEQ multiplex PCR. The DNA gave D and trimming, while V, J and clone size come from that table. The table includes 330,000 or so clones, 92% detected once. Cohort placement rested on clinical history that participants reported themselves.

Material: PBMCs or T cells enriched from blood (not recorded which). This TCR was sampled from a young woman who had recovered from COVID-19. The chain couples TRBV6-1 to TRBJ1-2, with 10 bases fitting TRBD1. The CDR3 nucleotides are TGTGCCAGCAGTGACCCGGGACAGGGGACCTATGGCTACACCTTC. Its protein is CASSDPGQGTYGYTF.